The next 14 T cell receptor beta chains were all read from a single sample in a study of regulatory T cells in long-lasting Graves disease. The authors built TCR beta libraries using iRepertoire HTBI primers and Arm-PCR of CDR3 regions. MiXCR was run by TCRdb on the multiplex PCR reads, yielding one entry per CDR3 protein. Altogether 400,000 to 600,000 distinct CDR3 sequences are present, about 22% being singletons, with the ten largest covering about 6.6%. Time point given: persistent/refractory GD, antithyroid drugs over 5 years with positive TRAb. The authors made the TCR library using RNA they extracted from PBMCs. The sample consisted of peripheral blood mononuclear cells (PBMCs), taken when the disease was refractory, from a patient treated with antithyroid drugs. Receptors originate from a female donor with Graves disease.

This clonotype was found a few times. The V gene is TRBV30, the J gene TRBJ2-5, with D unresolved. The length of the CDR3 is 13 residues. From germline, CDR1 is GTSNPN and CDR2 SVGIG (reference sequence). V was clipped by 2 bases and J by 5 bases, with 12 bases between them. The CDR3 is CAWSLSSRETQYF. CDR3 DNA: TGTGCCTGGAGTCTTTCCTCGCGGGAGACCCAGTACTTC.

This clonotype occurred a few times. This sequence joins TRBV6-1 and TRBJ2-7; D remains unclear. This CDR3 is built from 12 residues. CDR1 is MNHNS and CDR2 is SASEGT in the germline V gene. V lost 0 bases and J 8 bases, leaving 8 bases between the germline ends. The CDR3 loop is CASSEALYKQYF. For the CDR3, the DNA is TGTGCCAGCAGTGAAGCGCTTTACAAGCAGTACTTC.

This clonotype was seen at least ten times. The CDR3 reads CASSIGPVNTEAFF. The DNA for the CDR3 is TGTGCCAGCAGCATCGGGCCCGTGAACACTGAAGCTTTCTTT. V is TRBV7-2 and J is TRBJ1-1; unclear D gene. The CDR3 spans 14 residues. V was pared by 5 bases and J by 0 bases, with 10 bases between. Per the germline V gene, CDR1 is SGHTA and CDR2 is FQGNSA.

The rearrangement links TRBV15 to TRBJ1-2; D is unresolved. From germline, CDR1 is LNHNV and CDR2 YYDKDF (reference sequence). The CDR3 runs to 13 residues. V was shortened by 3 bases and J by 10 bases, with 15 bases between the two germline ends. The CDR3 DNA sequence: TGTGCCACCAGCAGGGGCCCTGACGAGGTCTACACCTTC. It translates to CATSRGPDEVYTF.

This clonotype was counted at least ten times. V gene TRBV2 combines with J gene TRBJ1-2, with D unresolved. Germline CDR1 reads SNHLY; CDR2 reads FYNNEI. Trimming removed 7 bases at V and 3 bases at J, with 9 bases between. The CDR3 spans 12 residues. The chain's CDR3 is CASTGRDYGYTF. The DNA of the CDR3 is TGTGCCAGCACTGGACGGGACTATGGCTACACCTTC. The variable domain in full, with the rest retrieved from reference TRBV2 and TRBJ1-2, is EPEVTQTPSHQVTQMGQEVILRCVPISNHLYFYWYRQILGQKVEFLVSFYNNEISEKSEIFDDQFSVERPDGSNFTLKIRSTKLEDSAMYFCASTGRDYGYTFGSGTRLTVV.

The CDR3 DNA sequence: TGTGCCAGTAAAGACAGGGGCACTGAAGCTTTCTTT. Protein: CASKDRGTEAFF. The gene calls are TRBV19 and TRBJ1-1; 8 nucleotides agree with TRBD1. Germline CDR1 and CDR2: LNHDA and SQIVND (reference sequence). The V segment lost 7 bases and the J segment 4 bases; nucleotides outside the gene matches: 2. The CDR3 runs to 12 residues. Using reference TRBV19 and TRBJ1-1 for the parts outside the CDR3, the full variable domain is DGGITQSPKYLFRKEGQNVTLSCEQNLNHDAMYWYRQDPGQGLRLIYYSQIVNDFQKGDIAEGYSVSREKKESFPLTVTSAQKNPTAFYLCASKDRGTEAFFGQGTRLTVV.

This clonotype was detected many times. The chain joins TRBV28 to TRBJ1-3, with no clear D. The V end was cut by 3 bases, the J end by 0 bases, with 15 bases between. The CDR3 runs to 17 residues. CDR1 is MDHEN and CDR2 is SYDVKM in the germline V gene. The CDR3 nucleotides are TGTGCCAGCAGTTTGGATAACTCGGGCAGCTCTGGAAACACCATATATTTT. This sequence encodes CASSLDNSGSSGNTIYF.

This clonotype occurred many times. V usage is TRBV6-5 and J usage is TRBJ2-5; perhaps TRBD2 as D (6 bases). Looked up from germline, CDR1 is MNHEY and CDR2 is SVGAGI. Trimming shortened V by 3 bases and J by 8 bases, and 13 bases separated the two germline ends. This CDR3 comprises 13 residues. The CDR3 here is CASSYLQGGTQYF. CDR3 nucleotides: TGTGCCAGCAGTTATCTTCAGGGAGGAACCCAGTACTTC.

The chain is built from TRBV5-1 and TRBJ1-1, with D unclear. Trimming took 2 bases from V and 0 from J, leaving 14 bases between them. Germline values: CDR1 SGHRS, CDR2 YFSETQ. The CDR3 sequence is 16 residues long. In DNA form, the CDR3 reads TGCGCCAGCAGCTTTGGACGAGGGAGGGTGAACACTGAAGCTTTCTTT. This gives the protein CASSFGRGRVNTEAFF.

This clonotype was observed a few times. The chain links TRBV3-1 to TRBJ2-7, with D unresolved. Germline V gives CDR1 LGHDT, CDR2 YNNKEL (reference sequence). Trimming removed 4 bases from V and 7 bases from J, with 8 bases in between. The CDR3 runs to 11 residues. The CDR3 is CASSLTEEQYF. CDR3 nucleotides: TGTGCCAGCAGCCTCACGGAAGAGCAGTACTTC.

This clonotype was recorded many times. The chain uses TRBV28 and TRBJ1-5; no definite D call. Germline V lookup: CDR1 MDHEN, CDR2 SYDVKM. This CDR3 is 16 amino acids long. Trimming removed 1 base from V and 1 base from J, with 11 bases in between. CDR3 coding DNA: TGTGCCAGCAGTTTATATGGAGGAGCCAGCAATCAGCCCCAGCATTTT. Its translation: CASSLYGGASNQPQHF.

J is TRBJ1-2 and V is TRBV19; 7 bases agree with TRBD1. The junction had 7 bases not matched to a gene; V was cut back by 3 bases and J by 3 bases. The CDR3 spans 15 residues. CDR1 is LNHDA, CDR2 SQIVND, per germline (reference sequence). CDR3 DNA: TGTGCCAGTAGTATCCGGGCAGGGGGAGACTATGGCTACACCTTC. Translating gives CASSIRAGGDYGYTF. Filled out from reference TRBV19 and TRBJ1-2, the complete variable domain reads DGGITQSPKYLFRKEGQNVTLSCEQNLNHDAMYWYRQDPGQGLRLIYYSQIVNDFQKGDIAEGYSVSREKKESFPLTVTSAQKNPTAFYLCASSIRAGGDYGYTFGSGTRLTVV.

This clonotype was detected ten times or more. The CDR3 spells CASSWGGEETQYF. CDR3 sequence (DNA): TGTGCCAGCAGTTGGGGGGGAGAGGAGACCCAGTACTTC. The V and J genes are TRBV12-3 or TRBV12-4 and TRBJ2-5; TRBD2 agrees at 7 bases. V gave up 4 bases and J gave up 5 bases; unmatched junction bases: 4. This CDR3 spans 13 amino acids.

In its sample, this clonotype was seen a few times. The chain combines TRBV7-2 with TRBJ1-5, with D hard to call. CDR1 SGHTA and CDR2 FQGNSA come from the germline V gene. V lost 6 bases to trimming and J lost 2 bases, with 11 bases between them. The CDR3 is 14 amino acids. In DNA, the CDR3 is TGTGCCAGCAGTGTTGGGCAAGGCAATCAGCCCCAGCATTTT. It yields the protein CASSVGQGNQPQHF.